Presented here are 23 T cell receptor beta chains from one specimen sequenced in a study of beta chain features in type 1 diabetes. The study reverse transcribed the entire isolated RNA, so it sequenced expressed TCRB transcripts. TCRdb keeps only in-frame clones here, not all; method: immunoSEQ multiplex PCR. Among under 250,000 clones listed, around 14% were seen once. The specimen sequenced was naive CD4+ T cells from blood. The source is a woman between 40 and 55 years old in good health.

This chain connects TRBV4-1 to TRBJ2-7, with 9 bases aligning to TRBD2. The germline gives CDR1 MGHRA, CDR2 YSYEKL. The CDR3 sequence is 15 residues long. V dropped 1 base and J dropped 1; count of bases not matched to a gene: 2. In DNA, the CDR3 is TGCGCCAGCAGCCAAGGCCTAGCGGGGTCCTACGAGCAGTACTTC. This encodes CASSQGLAGSYEQYF.

This clone has just a few counts. The rearrangement uses TRBV27 and TRBJ1-2; TRBD1 aligns across 7 bases. This CDR3 has 14 amino acids. The ends lost 6 bases at V and 4 bases at J; junction bases unmatched: 8. Germline CDR1 MNHEY, CDR2 SMNVEV (reference sequence). CDR3 sequence (DNA): TGTGCCAGCAGCCTAACAGGGGCCGGCTATGGCTACACCTTC. It is translated as CASSLTGAGYGYTF.

As concerns this clone: At one of its ends the junction is not consistent with the germline gene, which may arise from a read error. This rearrangement joins TRBV10-3 to TRBJ2-3, with 7 bases matching TRBD2. CDR1 is ENHRY, CDR2 SYGVKD, per germline. The CDR3 totals 12 residues. The CDR3 protein is CAISESGGGAQF. The CDR3 DNA is TGTGCCATCAGTGAGTCGGGGGGAGGGGCCCAATTT.

The table lists this clone with a few counts. The chain recombines TRBV5-1 with TRBJ1-6; possibly TRBD1 for D (6 bases). The CDR3 is 20 amino acids. V lost 0 bases to trimming and J lost 0 bases, with 19 bases between them. CDR1 SGHRS and CDR2 YFSETQ come from the germline V gene. The CDR3 bases are TGCGCCAGCAGCTTGGTGGCGGCGGGGGGGGCGAGCTCCTATAATTCACCCCTCCACTTT. This encodes CASSLVAAGGASSYNSPLHF.

The chain uses TRBV12-5 and TRBJ1-2; D not certain. V lost 3 bases, J lost 6 bases, and 14 bases lay in between. The V gene's germline CDR1 is LGHNT and CDR2 FRNRAP. CDR3 length equals 14 residues. In DNA form, the CDR3 reads TGTGCTAGTGGTTTAGCACAGCAAAACAATGGCTACACCTTC. Translated, it gives CASGLAQQNNGYTF.

In its sample, this clone was seen a few times. This CDR3 reads CASSLSGYSPLHF. Here the CDR3 DNA reads TGTGCCAGCAGCTTATCAGGGTACTCACCCCTCCACTTT. V is TRBV5-6 and J is TRBJ1-6, with D perhaps TRBD1 (5 bases). Trimming pared 2 bases from V and 10 bases from J, leaving 10 bases between. Germline V gene lookup returns CDR1 SGHDT and CDR2 YYEEEE. CDR3 length equals 13 residues.

The chain carries TRBV11-2 and TRBJ2-2; 8 nucleotides agree with TRBD2. Germline CDR1 reads SGHAT; CDR2 reads FQNNGV. V shed 5 bases and J 1 base; nucleotides not matched to a gene: 3. This CDR3 region has 15 residues. The CDR3 DNA is TGTGCCAGCAGCGCCGGGACTAGGAACACCGGGGAGCTGTTTTTT. Residues: CASSAGTRNTGELFF.

V is TRBV5-4 and J is TRBJ2-5, with 8 positions matching TRBD2. The CDR3 totals 14 residues. The germline V gene has CDR1 SGHNT and CDR2 YYREEE (reference sequence). Trimming removed 6 bases from V and 5 bases from J; junction bases left unmatched: 9. The CDR3 coding sequence is TGTGCCAGCACTCCGGGACTAGAAGGGGAGACCCAGTACTTC. It codes for CASTPGLEGETQYF.

The V and J genes are TRBV4-1 and TRBJ2-5; 7 nucleotides match TRBD1. Germline V gives CDR1 MGHRA, CDR2 YSYEKL. V trimming: 4 bases; J trimming: 1 base; junction bases outside the gene matches: 9. The CDR3 spans 16 residues. In nucleotides, the CDR3 is TGCGCCAGCAGCCCGCAGGACAGGACCTTCCAAGAGACCCAGTACTTC. Protein product: CASSPQDRTFQETQYF.

The chain has TRBV27 and TRBJ1-5; D gene uncertain. This CDR3 has 14 amino acids. The V and J ends lost 2 bases and 3 bases respectively, with 8 bases between them. Germline V gene lookup returns CDR1 MNHEY and CDR2 SMNVEV (reference sequence). The CDR3, as DNA: TGTGCCAGCAGTTTACAGGCTTCCAATCAGCCCCAGCATTTT. Translation gives CASSLQASNQPQHF.

This clone was recorded at least ten times. CDR3 bases: TGTGCCAGCAGCTCCGGGCCGGGGGATACGCAGTATTTT. Its protein product is CASSSGPGDTQYF. The chain employs TRBV7-2 and TRBJ2-3, with D possibly TRBD2 on 5 matching bases. Trimming took 4 bases from V and 6 from J, leaving 11 bases between them. This CDR3 has 13 amino acids. In germline, CDR1 is SGHTA, CDR2 FQGNSA. Looking up the rest from reference TRBV7-2 and TRBJ2-3 gives the full variable domain: GAGVSQSPSNKVTEKGKDVELRCDPISGHTALYWYRQSLGQGLEFLIYFQGNSAPDKSGLPSDRFSAERTGGSVSTLTIQRTQQEDSAVYLCASSSGPGDTQYFGPGTRLTVL.

The CDR3 nucleotides are TGTGCCAGCAGCTTAGGGCTAGCCCCAGGCTATGGCTACACCTTC. Translated, it gives CASSLGLAPGYGYTF. V gene TRBV5-4 combines with J gene TRBJ1-2; no reliable D call. V lost 2 bases and J 4 bases, leaving 15 bases between the germline ends. This CDR3 region has 15 residues. Germline V gene data show CDR1 as SGHNT and CDR2 as YYREEE (reference sequence).

The chain has TRBV6-1 and TRBJ2-5; TRBD2 matches at 9 bases. Germline lookup yields CDR1 MNHNS and CDR2 SASEGT. V lost 6 bases to trimming and J lost 4 bases; unmatched junction nucleotides: 6. CDR3 size: 14 residues. The CDR3 spells CASRRGGAGETQYF. Written as DNA, the CDR3 is TGTGCCAGCAGACGCGGGGGGGCGGGAGAGACCCAGTACTTC.

This clone has a handful of counts. This chain uses TRBV7-2 with TRBJ1-6, with 9 bases lining up with TRBD1. V lost 4 bases, J lost 7 bases, and 5 bases stayed unmatched. The germline CDR1 and CDR2 sequences are SGHTA and FQGNSA. This CDR3 is 15 amino acids long. The DNA for the CDR3 is TGTGCCAGCAGCTCCACCGGGACAGGGAATTCACCCCTCCACTTT. Translating it yields CASSSTGTGNSPLHF. Complete variable domain (other parts from reference TRBV7-2 and TRBJ1-6): GAGVSQSPSNKVTEKGKDVELRCDPISGHTALYWYRQSLGQGLEFLIYFQGNSAPDKSGLPSDRFSAERTGGSVSTLTIQRTQQEDSAVYLCASSSTGTGNSPLHFGNGTRLTVT.

This clone has just a few counts. Here the CDR3 DNA reads TGTGCCAGCAGCTTAGGGGCGGGAGAGCGGGACATCGCCTACGAGCAGTACTTC. Its translation is CASSLGAGERDIAYEQYF. The rearrangement uses TRBV13 and TRBJ2-7; D perhaps matches TRBD2 (7 bases). The V and J ends lost 0 bases and 2 bases respectively, with 20 bases between them. This CDR3 has 18 amino acids. Germline V gives CDR1 PRHDT, CDR2 FYEKMQ (reference sequence).

This clone came up a few times. This rearrangement joins TRBV9 to TRBJ1-6, with a weak D call TRBD1 (5 bases). Germline V gene data show CDR1 as SGDLS and CDR2 as YYNGEE. V was cut by 0 bases and J by 10 bases, with 17 bases left in between. The CDR3 contains 16 residues. Written as DNA, the CDR3 is TGTGCCAGCAGCGTAGGGTTGGGGCGAATAACCTCACCCCTCCACTTT. It yields the protein CASSVGLGRITSPLHF.

The V gene is TRBV6-5, the J gene TRBJ1-4, with D uncertain. V was trimmed by 8 bases and J by 0 bases, leaving 7 bases between them. From germline, CDR1 is MNHEY and CDR2 SVGAGI. This CDR3 has 13 residues. CDR3 region: CASRVTTNEKLFF. In DNA, the CDR3 is TGTGCCAGCCGAGTAACAACTAATGAAAAACTGTTTTTT.

V gene TRBV11-2 combines with J gene TRBJ1-2; D unclear. CDR1 and CDR2 (germline): SGHAT, FQNNGV. This CDR3 contains 11 residues. Trimming pared 1 base from V and 12 bases from J, leaving 9 bases between. CDR3 nucleotides: TGTGCCAGCAGCTTAGGTGGCCTCAACACCTTC. Protein sequence: CASSLGGLNTF.

In its sample, this clone was seen a few times. The V and J genes are TRBV6-7 and TRBJ2-3; D gene uncertain. TRBV6-7 is assigned to the ORF class and has an uncertain function. CDR3 size: 13 residues. V gave up 6 bases and J gave up 1 base, with 8 bases separating them. The CDR3 sequence: CASRENCTDTQYF. CDR3 coding DNA: TGTGCCAGCAGGGAGAATTGCACAGATACGCAGTATTTT.

The CDR3 nucleotides are TGTGCCAGCCGGCAGGGCGGCAATCAGCCCCAGCATTTT. Translation gives CASRQGGNQPQHF. V is TRBV2 and J is TRBJ1-5, with a tentative D call TRBD1 (5 bases). Germline V lookup: CDR1 SNHLY, CDR2 FYNNEI. The CDR3 is 13 residues long. Between the trimmed V and J ends, which lost 8 bases and 2 bases, there was a span of 10 bases.

The chain combines TRBV6-5 with TRBJ1-6; 8 bases are a match to TRBD1. The germline gives CDR1 MNHEY, CDR2 SVGAGI. The CDR3 covers 16 residues. V lost 0 bases, J lost 7 bases, and 5 bases stayed unmatched. The CDR3 spells CASSYSSTGENSPLHF. CDR3 DNA: TGTGCCAGCAGTTACTCTTCGACAGGGGAAAATTCACCCCTCCACTTT.

The J gene is TRBJ2-2, the V gene TRBV2; 15 bases fit TRBD2. Germline-derived CDR1 and CDR2 are SNHLY and FYNNEI. The CDR3 totals 17 residues. Unmatched junction bases numbered 7, after V lost 7 bases and J lost 4 bases. The CDR3 protein is CASIGLAGGLGTGELFF. The CDR3 coding sequence is TGTGCCAGCATCGGACTAGCGGGGGGGCTCGGCACCGGGGAGCTGTTTTTT.

This clone has just a few counts. The chain is built from TRBV5-8 and TRBJ1-1; D may be TRBD1 (5 bases). Trimming took off 0 bases at V and 8 bases at J, with 14 bases between the two ends. CDR1 is SGHTS and CDR2 is YDEGEE in the germline V gene. The CDR3 consists of 14 residues. The CDR3 nucleotides read TGTGCCAGCAGCTTGGTGCAGGGTAGCACAGAAGCTTTCTTT. It is translated as CASSLVQGSTEAFF.